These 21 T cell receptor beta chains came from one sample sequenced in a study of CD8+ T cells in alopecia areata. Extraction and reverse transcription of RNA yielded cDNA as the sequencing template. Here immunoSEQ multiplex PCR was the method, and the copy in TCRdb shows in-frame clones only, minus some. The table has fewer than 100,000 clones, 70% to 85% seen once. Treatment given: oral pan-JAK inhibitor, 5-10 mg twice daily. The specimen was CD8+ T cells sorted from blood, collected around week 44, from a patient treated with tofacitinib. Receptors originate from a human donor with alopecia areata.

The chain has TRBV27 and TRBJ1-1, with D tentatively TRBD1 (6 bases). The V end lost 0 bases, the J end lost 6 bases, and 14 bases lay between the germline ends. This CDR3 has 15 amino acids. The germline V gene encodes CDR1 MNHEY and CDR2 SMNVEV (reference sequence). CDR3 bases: TGTGCCAGCAGTTTATCGTCGGAGGGGGTGGCTGAAGCTTTCTTT. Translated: CASSLSSEGVAEAFF.

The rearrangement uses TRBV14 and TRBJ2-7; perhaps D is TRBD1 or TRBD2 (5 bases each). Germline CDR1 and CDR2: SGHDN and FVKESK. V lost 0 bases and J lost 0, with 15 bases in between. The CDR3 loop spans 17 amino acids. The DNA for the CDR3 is TGTGCCAGCAGCCAAGACCCCTGGGGGTCCTACTCCTACGAGCAGTACTTC. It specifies CASSQDPWGSYSYEQYF.

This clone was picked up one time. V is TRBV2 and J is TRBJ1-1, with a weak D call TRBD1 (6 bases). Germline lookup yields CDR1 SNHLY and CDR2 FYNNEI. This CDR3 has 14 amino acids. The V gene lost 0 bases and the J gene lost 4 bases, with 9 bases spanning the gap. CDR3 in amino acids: CASSEALRGTEAFF. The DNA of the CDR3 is TGTGCCAGCAGTGAAGCGCTCAGGGGCACTGAAGCTTTCTTT.

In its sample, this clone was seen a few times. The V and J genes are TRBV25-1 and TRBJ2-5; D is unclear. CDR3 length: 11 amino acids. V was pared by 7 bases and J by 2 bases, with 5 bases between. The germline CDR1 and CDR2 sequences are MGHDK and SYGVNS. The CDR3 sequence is CASTRQETQYF. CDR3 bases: TGTGCCAGCACCCGTCAAGAGACCCAGTACTTC.

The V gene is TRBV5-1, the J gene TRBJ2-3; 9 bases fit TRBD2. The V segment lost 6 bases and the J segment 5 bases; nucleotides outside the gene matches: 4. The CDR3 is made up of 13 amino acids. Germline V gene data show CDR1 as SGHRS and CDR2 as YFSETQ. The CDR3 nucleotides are TGCGCCAGCAAAGCGGGGGGCGGAGATACGCAGTATTTT. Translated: CASKAGGGDTQYF.

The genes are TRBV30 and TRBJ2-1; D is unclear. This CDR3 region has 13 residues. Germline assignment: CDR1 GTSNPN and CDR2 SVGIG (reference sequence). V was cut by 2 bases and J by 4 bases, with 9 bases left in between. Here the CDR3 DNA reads TGTGCCTGGAGTTCGGAGAATTACAATGAGCAGTTCTTC. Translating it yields CAWSSENYNEQFF.

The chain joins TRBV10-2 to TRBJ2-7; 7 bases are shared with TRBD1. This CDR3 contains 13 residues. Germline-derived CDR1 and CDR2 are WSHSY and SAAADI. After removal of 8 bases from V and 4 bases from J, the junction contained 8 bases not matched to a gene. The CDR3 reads CASLGTDPYEQYF. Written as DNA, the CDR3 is TGCGCCAGCCTAGGGACAGACCCATACGAGCAGTACTTC.

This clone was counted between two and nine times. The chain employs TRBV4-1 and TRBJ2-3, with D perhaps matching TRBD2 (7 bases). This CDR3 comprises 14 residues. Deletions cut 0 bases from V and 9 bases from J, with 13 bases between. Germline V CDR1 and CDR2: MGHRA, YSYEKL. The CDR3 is CASSQDGGARTQYF. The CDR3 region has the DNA TGCGCCAGCAGCCAAGATGGGGGGGCGCGGACGCAGTATTTT.

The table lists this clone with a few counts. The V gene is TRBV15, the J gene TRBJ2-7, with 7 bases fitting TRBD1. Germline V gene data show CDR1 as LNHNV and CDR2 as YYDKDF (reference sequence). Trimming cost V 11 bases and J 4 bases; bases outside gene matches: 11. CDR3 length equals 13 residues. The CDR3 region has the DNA TGTGCCGTCAGGGACAGCAATAATTACGAGCAGTACTTC. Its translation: CAVRDSNNYEQYF. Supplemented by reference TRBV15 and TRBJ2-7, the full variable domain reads DAMVIQNPRYQVTQFGKPVTLSCSQTLNHNVMYWYQQKSSQAPKLLFHYYDKDFNNEADTPDNFQSRRPNTSFCFLDIRSPGLGDTAMYLCAVRDSNNYEQYFGPGTRLTVT.

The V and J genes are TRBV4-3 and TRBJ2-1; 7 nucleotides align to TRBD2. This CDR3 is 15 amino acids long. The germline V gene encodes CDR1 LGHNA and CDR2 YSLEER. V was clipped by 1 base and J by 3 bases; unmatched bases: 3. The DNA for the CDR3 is TGCGCCAGCAGCCAAGCAAGGGACTACTACAATGAGCAGTTCTTC. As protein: CASSQARDYYNEQFF.

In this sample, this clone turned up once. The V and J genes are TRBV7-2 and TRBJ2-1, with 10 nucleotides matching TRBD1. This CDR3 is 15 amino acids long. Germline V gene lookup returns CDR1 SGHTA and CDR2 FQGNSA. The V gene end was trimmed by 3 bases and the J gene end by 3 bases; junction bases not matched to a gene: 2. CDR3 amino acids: CASSFWDRGYNEQFF. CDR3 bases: TGTGCCAGCAGCTTTTGGGACAGGGGCTACAATGAGCAGTTCTTC.

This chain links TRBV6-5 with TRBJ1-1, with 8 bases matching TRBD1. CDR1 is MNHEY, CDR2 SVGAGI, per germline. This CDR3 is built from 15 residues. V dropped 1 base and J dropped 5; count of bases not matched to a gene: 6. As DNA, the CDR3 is TGTGCCAGCAGTTACTTACAGGGGGGGACGACTGAAGCTTTCTTT. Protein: CASSYLQGGTTEAFF.

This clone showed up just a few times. CDR3 sequence: CASMDGAFHNEQFF. For the CDR3, the DNA is TGTGCCAGCATGGACGGGGCTTTTCACAATGAGCAGTTCTTC. The chain uses TRBV2 and TRBJ2-1; the D call may be TRBD1 or TRBD2 (5 bases each). Germline-derived CDR1 and CDR2 are SNHLY and FYNNEI. CDR3 length: 14 residues. Trimming removed 7 bases at V and 5 bases at J, with 15 bases between.

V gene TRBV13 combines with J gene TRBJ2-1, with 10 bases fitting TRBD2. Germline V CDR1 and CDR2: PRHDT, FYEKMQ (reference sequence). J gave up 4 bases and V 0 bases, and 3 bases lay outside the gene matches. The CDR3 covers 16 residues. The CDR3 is CASSLGAGGSYNEQFF. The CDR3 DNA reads TGTGCCAGCAGCTTAGGAGCGGGGGGGTCATACAATGAGCAGTTCTTC. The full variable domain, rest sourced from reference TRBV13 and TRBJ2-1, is AAGVIQSPRHLIKEKRETATLKCYPIPRHDTVYWYQQGPGQDPQFLISFYEKMQSDKGSIPDRFSAQQFSDYHSELNMSSLELGDSALYFCASSLGAGGSYNEQFFGPGTRLTVL.

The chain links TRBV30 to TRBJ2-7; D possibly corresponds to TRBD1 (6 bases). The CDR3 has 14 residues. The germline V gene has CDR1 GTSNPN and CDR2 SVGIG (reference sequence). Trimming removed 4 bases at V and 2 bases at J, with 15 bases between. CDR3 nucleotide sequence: TGTGCCTGGACCTCAGGGGCTGGTACCTACGAGCAGTACTTC. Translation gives CAWTSGAGTYEQYF.

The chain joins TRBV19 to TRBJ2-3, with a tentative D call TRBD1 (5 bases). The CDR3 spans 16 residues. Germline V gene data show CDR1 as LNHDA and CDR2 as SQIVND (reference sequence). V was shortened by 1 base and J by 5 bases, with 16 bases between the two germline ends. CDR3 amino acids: CASSIGSSLQGDTQYF. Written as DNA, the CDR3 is TGTGCCAGTAGTATAGGTTCCTCACTTCAGGGAGATACGCAGTATTTT. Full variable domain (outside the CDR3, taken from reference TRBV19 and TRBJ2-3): DGGITQSPKYLFRKEGQNVTLSCEQNLNHDAMYWYRQDPGQGLRLIYYSQIVNDFQKGDIAEGYSVSREKKESFPLTVTSAQKNPTAFYLCASSIGSSLQGDTQYFGPGTRLTVL.

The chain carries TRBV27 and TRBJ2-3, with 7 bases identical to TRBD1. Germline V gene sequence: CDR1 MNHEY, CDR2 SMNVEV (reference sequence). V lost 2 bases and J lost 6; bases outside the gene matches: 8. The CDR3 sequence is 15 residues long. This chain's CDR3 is CASSLVPDRLDTQYF. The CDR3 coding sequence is TGTGCCAGCAGTTTAGTCCCGGACAGGCTGGATACGCAGTATTTT.

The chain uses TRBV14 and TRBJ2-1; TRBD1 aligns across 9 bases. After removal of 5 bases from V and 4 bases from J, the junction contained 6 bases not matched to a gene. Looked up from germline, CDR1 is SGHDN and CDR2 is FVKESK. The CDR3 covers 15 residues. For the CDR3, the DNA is TGTGCCAGCAGCTCCCACAGGGGGCGGTACAATGAGCAGTTCTTC. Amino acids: CASSSHRGRYNEQFF.

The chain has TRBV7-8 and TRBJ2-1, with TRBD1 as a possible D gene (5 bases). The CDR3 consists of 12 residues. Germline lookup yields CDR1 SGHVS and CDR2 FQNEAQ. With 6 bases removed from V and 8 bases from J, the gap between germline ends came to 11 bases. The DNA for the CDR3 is TGTGCCAGCAGTCCCGGACACGATGAGCAGTTCTTC. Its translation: CASSPGHDEQFF.

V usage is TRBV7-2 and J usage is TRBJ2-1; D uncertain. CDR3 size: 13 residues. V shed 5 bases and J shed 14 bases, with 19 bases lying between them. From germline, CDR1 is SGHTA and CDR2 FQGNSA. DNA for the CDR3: TGTGCCAGCAGCGATACCCCCTCTGGGCCCGAGTTCTTC. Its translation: CASSDTPSGPEFF. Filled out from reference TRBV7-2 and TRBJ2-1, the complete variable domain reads GAGVSQSPSNKVTEKGKDVELRCDPISGHTALYWYRQSLGQGLEFLIYFQGNSAPDKSGLPSDRFSAERTGGSVSTLTIQRTQQEDSAVYLCASSDTPSGPEFFGPGTRLTVL.

This CDR3 is CASSLNAYSNQPQHF. The DNA of the CDR3 is TGTGCCAGCAGCTTAAACGCATATAGCAATCAGCCCCAGCATTTT. V usage is TRBV7-2 and J usage is TRBJ1-5; D ambiguous. Germline V gene sequence: CDR1 SGHTA, CDR2 FQGNSA. The CDR3 sequence is 15 residues long. The V and J ends lost 2 bases and 0 bases respectively, with 8 bases between them.